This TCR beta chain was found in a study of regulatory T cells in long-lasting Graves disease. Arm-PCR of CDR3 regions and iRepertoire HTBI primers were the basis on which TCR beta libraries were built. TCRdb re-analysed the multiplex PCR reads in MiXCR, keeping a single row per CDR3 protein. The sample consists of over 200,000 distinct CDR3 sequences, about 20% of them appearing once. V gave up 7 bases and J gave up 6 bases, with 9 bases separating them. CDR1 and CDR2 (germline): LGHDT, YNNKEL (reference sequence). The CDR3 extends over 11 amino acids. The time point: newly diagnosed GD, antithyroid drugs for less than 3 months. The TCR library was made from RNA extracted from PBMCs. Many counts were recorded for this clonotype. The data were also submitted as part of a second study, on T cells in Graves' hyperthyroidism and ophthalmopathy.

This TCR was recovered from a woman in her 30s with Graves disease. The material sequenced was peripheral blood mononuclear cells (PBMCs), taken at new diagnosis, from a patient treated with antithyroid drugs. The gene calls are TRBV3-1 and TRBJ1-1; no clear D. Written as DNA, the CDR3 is TGTGCCAGCATAGTGTCCTCTGAAGCTTTCTTT. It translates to CASIVSSEAFF.